The sequence of this T cell receptor (beta chain) was determined in a study of T cells expressing NK-cell markers. Study in general: Seven HCMV-seropositive donors and one seronegative donor made up the eight sequenced donors.

This CDR3 has 15 residues. Germline CDR1 reads MGHRA; CDR2 reads YSYEKL. TCR beta cDNA was made by 5'RACE template switching with UMIs. TCRdb derives one entry per CDR3 protein from the 5' RACE reads, leaving out DNA. The table lists fewer than 300,000 distinct CDR3 sequences. The V call is TRBV4-1, the J call TRBJ2-2; TCRdb's D call, TRBD2, is unchecked because there is no DNA. The material sequenced was blood T cells: a sorted CD56 or NKG2C T cell subset, CD4+ or CD8+ T cells, or bulk PBMC T cells (not recorded which). The receptor was isolated from a woman between 18 and 70 years old in good health. The CDR3 sequence: CASSQDRALGGELFF.